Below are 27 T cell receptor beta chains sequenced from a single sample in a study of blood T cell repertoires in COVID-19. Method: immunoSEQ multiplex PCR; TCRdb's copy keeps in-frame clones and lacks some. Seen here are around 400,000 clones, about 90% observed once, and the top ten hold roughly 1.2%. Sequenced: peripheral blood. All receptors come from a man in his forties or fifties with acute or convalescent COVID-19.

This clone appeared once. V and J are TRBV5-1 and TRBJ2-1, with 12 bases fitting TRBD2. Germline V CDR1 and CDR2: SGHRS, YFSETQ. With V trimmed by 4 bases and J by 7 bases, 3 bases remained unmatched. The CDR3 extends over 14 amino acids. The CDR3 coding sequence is TGCGCCAGCAGCCCGGGACTAGCGGGTAATGAGCAGTTCTTC. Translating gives CASSPGLAGNEQFF.

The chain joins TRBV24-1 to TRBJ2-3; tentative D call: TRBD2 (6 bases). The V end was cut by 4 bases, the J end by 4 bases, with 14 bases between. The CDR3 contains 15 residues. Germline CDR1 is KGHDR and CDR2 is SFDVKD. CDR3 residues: CATSEGGQNSDTQYF. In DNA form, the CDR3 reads TGTGCCACCAGTGAGGGGGGTCAAAACTCAGATACGCAGTATTTT.

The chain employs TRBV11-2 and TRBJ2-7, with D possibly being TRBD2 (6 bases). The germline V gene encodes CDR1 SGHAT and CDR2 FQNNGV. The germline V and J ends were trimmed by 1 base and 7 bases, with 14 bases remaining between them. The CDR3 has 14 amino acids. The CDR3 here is CASSLAVGAGEQYF. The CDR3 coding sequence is TGTGCCAGCAGCTTAGCAGTCGGGGCGGGAGAGCAGTACTTC.

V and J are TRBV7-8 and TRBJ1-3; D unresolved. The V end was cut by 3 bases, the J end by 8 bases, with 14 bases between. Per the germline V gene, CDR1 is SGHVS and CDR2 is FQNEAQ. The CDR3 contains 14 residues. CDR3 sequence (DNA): TGTGCCAGCAGCTTCTTTGTCGCGGGTTACACCATATATTTT. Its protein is CASSFFVAGYTIYF.

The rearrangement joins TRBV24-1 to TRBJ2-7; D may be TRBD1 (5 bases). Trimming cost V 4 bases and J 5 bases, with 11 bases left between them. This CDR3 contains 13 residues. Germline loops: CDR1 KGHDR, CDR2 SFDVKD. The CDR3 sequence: CATSEPGYDEQYF. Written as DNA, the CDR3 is TGTGCCACCAGTGAACCAGGGTACGACGAGCAGTACTTC.

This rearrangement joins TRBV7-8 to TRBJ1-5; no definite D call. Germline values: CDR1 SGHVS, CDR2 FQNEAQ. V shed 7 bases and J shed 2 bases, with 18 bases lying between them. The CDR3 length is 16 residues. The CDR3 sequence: CASTIRERFGNQPQHF. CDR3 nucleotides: TGTGCCAGCACCATAAGGGAGAGGTTTGGCAATCAGCCCCAGCATTTT.

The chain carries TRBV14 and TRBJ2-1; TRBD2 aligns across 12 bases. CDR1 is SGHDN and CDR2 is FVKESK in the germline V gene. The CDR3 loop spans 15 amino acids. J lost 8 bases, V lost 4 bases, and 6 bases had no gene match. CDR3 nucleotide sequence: TGTGCCAGCAGCCCAACTAGCGGGGGGTCAGATGAGCAGTTCTTC. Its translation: CASSPTSGGSDEQFF. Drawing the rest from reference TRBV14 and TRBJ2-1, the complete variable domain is EAGVTQFPSHSVIEKGQTVTLRCDPISGHDNLYWYRRVMGKEIKFLLHFVKESKQDESGMPNNRFLAERTGGTYSTLKVQPAELEDSGVYFCASSPTSGGSDEQFFGPGTRLTVL.

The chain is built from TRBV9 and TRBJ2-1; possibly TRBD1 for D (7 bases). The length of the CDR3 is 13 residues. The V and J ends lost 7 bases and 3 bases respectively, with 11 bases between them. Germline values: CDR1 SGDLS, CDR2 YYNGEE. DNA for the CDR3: TGTGCCAGCCAGGGGGGCTACTACAATGAGCAGTTCTTC. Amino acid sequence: CASQGGYYNEQFF.

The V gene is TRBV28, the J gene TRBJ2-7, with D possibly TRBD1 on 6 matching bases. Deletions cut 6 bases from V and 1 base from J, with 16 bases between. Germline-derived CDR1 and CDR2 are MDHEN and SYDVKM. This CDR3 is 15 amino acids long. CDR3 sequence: CASRATGTSSYEQYF. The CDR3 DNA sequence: TGTGCCAGCAGGGCGACCGGGACAAGTTCCTACGAGCAGTACTTC.

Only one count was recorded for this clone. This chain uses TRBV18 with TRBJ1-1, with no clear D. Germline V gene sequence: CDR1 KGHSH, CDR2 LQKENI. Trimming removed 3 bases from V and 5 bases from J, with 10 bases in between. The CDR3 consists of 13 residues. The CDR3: CASSPMGMTEAFF. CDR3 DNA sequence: TGTGCCAGCTCACCGATGGGCATGACTGAAGCTTTCTTT.

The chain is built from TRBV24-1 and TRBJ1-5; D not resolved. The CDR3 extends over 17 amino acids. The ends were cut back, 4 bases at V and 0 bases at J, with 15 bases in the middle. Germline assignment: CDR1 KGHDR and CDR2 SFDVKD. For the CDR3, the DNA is TGTGCCACCAGTGACTATGATGATGACTATAGCAATCAGCCCCAGCATTTT. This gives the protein CATSDYDDDYSNQPQHF.

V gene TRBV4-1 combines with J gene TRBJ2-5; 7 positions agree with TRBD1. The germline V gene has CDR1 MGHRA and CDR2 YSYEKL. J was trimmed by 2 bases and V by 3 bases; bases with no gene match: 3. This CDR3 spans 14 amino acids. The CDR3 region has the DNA TGCGCCAGCAGCCAGGGCAGGGGGCAAGAGACCCAGTACTTC. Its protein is CASSQGRGQETQYF.

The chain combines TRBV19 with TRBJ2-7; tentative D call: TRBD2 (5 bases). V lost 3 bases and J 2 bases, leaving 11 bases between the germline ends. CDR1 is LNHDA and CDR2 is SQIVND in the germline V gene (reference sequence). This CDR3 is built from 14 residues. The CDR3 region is CASSMGGLTYEQYF. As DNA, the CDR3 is TGTGCCAGTAGTATGGGCGGACTCACCTACGAGCAGTACTTC. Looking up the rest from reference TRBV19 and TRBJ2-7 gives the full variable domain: DGGITQSPKYLFRKEGQNVTLSCEQNLNHDAMYWYRQDPGQGLRLIYYSQIVNDFQKGDIAEGYSVSREKKESFPLTVTSAQKNPTAFYLCASSMGGLTYEQYFGPGTRLTVT.

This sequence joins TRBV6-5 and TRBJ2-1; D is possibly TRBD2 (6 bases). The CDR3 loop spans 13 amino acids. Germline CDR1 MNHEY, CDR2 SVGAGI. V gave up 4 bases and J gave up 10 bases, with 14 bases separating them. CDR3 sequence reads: CASSSLSAGEQFF. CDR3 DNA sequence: TGTGCCAGCAGTTCCCTTTCGGCGGGAGAGCAGTTCTTC.

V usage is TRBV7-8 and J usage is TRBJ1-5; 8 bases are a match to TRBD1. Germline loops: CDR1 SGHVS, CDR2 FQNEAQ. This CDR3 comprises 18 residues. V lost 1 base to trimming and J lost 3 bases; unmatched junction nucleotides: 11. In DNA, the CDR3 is TGTGCCAGCAGCTTAGGCCGGACAGGGAGATATGACAATCAGCCCCAGCATTTT. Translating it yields CASSLGRTGRYDNQPQHF.

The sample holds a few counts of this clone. This CDR3 is CASSYSFYYEQYF. The CDR3 DNA reads as TGTGCCAGCAGTTACTCCTTCTATTACGAGCAGTACTTC. V and J are TRBV6-5 and TRBJ2-7; no firm D call. CDR1 and CDR2 (germline): MNHEY, SVGAGI. The ends were cut back, 0 bases at V and 4 bases at J, with 7 bases in the middle. The CDR3 totals 13 residues.

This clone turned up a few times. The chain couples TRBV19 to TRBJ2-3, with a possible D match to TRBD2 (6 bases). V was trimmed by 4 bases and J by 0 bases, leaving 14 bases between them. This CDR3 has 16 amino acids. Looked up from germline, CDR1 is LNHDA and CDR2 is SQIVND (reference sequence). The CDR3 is CASSTGTASSTDTQYF. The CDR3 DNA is TGTGCCAGTAGTACAGGGACTGCAAGTAGCACAGATACGCAGTATTTT.

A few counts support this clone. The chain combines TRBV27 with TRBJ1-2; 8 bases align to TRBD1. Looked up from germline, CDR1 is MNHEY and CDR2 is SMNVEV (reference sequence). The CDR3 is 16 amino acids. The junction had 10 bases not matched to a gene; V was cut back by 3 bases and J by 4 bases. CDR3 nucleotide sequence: TGTGCCAGCAGTTTTGCCGCGACAGGGGCACCCTATGGCTACACCTTC. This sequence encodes CASSFAATGAPYGYTF.

The CDR3 reads CASSPGQGVAEAFF. In nucleotides, the CDR3 is TGTGCCAGCAGCCCGGGACAGGGTGTCGCTGAAGCTTTCTTT. V usage is TRBV3-1 (or the pseudogene TRBV3-2) and J usage is TRBJ1-1; TRBD1 matches 9 bases. The CDR3 runs 14 residues. J gave up 6 bases and V 4 bases, and 6 bases lay outside the gene matches. The germline V gene has CDR1 LGHDT and CDR2 YNNKEL (reference sequence).

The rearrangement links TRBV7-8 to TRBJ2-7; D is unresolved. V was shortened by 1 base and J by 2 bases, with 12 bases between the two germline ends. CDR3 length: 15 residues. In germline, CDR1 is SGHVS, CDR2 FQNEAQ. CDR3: CASSLVLVRTYEQYF. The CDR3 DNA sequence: TGTGCCAGCAGCTTAGTTTTGGTCAGAACCTACGAGCAGTACTTC.

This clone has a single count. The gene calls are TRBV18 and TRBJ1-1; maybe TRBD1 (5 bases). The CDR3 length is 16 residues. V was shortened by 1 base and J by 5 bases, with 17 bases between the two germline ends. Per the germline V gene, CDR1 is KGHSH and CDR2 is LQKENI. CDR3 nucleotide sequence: TGTGCCAGCTCACCACTTGAGGTCGGGGGAGGTACTGAAGCTTTCTTT. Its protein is CASSPLEVGGGTEAFF. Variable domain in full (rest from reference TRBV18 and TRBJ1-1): NAGVMQNPRHLVRRRGQEARLRCSPMKGHSHVYWYRQLPEEGLKFMVYLQKENIIDESGMPKERFSAEFPKEGPSILRIQQVVRGDSAAYFCASSPLEVGGGTEAFFGQGTRLTVV.

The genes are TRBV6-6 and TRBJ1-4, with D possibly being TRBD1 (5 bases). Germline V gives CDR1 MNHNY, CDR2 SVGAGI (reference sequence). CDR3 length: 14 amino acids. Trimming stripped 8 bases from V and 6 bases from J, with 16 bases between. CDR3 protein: CASRAPQGHEKLFF. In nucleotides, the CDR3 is TGTGCCAGCCGAGCCCCTCAGGGCCATGAAAAACTGTTTTTT.

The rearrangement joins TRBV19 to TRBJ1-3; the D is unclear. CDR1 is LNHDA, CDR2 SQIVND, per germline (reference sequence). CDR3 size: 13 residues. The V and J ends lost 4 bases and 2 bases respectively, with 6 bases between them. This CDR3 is CASSNAAGNTIYF. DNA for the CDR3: TGTGCCAGTAGTAACGCGGCTGGAAACACCATATATTTT. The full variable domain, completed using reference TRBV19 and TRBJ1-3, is DGGITQSPKYLFRKEGQNVTLSCEQNLNHDAMYWYRQDPGQGLRLIYYSQIVNDFQKGDIAEGYSVSREKKESFPLTVTSAQKNPTAFYLCASSNAAGNTIYFGEGSWLTVV.

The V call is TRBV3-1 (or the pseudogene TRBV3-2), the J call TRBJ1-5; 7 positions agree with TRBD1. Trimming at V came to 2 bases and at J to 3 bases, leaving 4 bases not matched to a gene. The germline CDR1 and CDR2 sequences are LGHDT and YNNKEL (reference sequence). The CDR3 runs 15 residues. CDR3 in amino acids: CASSQMTGTNQPQHF. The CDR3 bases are TGTGCCAGCAGCCAAATGACAGGGACCAATCAGCCCCAGCATTTT.

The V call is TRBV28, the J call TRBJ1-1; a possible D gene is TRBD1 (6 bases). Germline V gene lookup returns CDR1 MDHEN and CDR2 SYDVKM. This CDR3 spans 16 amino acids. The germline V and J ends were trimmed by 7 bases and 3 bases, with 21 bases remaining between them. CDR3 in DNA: TGTGCCAGCAAAAGGAAGTGGACAGTGATGTACACTGAAGCTTTCTTT. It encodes CASKRKWTVMYTEAFF.

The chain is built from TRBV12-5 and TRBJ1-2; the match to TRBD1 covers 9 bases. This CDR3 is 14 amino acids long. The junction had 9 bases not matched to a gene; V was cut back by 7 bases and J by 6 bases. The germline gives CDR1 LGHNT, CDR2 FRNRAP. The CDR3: CASAWDRAENGYTF. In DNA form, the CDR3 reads TGTGCTAGTGCGTGGGACAGGGCAGAGAATGGCTACACCTTC.

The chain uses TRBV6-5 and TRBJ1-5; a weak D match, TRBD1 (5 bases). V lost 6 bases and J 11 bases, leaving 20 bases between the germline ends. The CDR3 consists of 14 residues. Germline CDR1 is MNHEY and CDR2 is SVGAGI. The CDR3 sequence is CASSVDSLARSQHF. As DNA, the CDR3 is TGTGCCAGCAGCGTTGACAGCCTAGCGAGGTCCCAGCATTTT.